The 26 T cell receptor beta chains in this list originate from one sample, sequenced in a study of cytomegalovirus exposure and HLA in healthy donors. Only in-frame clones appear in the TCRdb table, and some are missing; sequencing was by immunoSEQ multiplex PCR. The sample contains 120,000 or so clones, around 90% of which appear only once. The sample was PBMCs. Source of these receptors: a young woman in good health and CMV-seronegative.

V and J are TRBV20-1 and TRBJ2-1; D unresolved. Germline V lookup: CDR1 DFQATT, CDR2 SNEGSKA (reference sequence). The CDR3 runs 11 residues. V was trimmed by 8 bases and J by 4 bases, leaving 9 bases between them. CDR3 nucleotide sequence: TGCAGTACGAGGAAGTACAATGAGCAGTTCTTC. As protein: CSTRKYNEQFF.

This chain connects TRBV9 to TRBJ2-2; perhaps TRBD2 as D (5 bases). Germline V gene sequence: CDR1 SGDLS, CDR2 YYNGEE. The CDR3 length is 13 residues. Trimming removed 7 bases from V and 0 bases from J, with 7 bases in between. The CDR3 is CASGETNTGELFF. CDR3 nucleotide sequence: TGTGCCAGCGGGGAGACGAACACCGGGGAGCTGTTTTTT. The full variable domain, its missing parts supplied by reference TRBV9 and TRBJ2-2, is DSGVTQTPKHLITATGQRVTLRCSPRSGDLSVYWYQQSLDQGLQFLIQYYNGEERAKGNILERFSAQQFPDLHSELNLSSLELGDSALYFCASGETNTGELFFGEGSRLTVL.

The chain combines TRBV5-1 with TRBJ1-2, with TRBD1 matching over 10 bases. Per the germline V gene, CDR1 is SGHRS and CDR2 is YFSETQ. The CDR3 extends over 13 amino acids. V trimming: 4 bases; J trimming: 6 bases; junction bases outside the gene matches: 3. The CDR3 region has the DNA TGCGCCAGCAGCCGAGGACAGGGGGATGGCTACACCTTC. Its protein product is CASSRGQGDGYTF.

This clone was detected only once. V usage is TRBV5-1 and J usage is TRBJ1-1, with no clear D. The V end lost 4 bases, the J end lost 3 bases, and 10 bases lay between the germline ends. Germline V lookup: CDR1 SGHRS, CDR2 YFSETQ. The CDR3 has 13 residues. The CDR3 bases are TGCGCCAGCAGCACCCGGGAGTACACTGAAGCTTTCTTT. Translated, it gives CASSTREYTEAFF.

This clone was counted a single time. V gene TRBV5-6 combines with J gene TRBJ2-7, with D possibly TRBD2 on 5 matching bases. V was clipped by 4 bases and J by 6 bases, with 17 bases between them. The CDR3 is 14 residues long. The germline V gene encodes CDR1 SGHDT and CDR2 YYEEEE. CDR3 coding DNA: TGTGCCAGCAGCAGACCCGGGAACCTGAGCGAGCAGTACTTC. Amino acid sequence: CASSRPGNLSEQYF.

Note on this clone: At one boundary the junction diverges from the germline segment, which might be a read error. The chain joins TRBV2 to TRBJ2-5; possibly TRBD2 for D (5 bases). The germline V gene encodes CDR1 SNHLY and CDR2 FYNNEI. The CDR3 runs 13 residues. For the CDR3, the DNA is TGTGCCCGCAGCCCGGGGTGGCAAGAGACCCAGTACTTC. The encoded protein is CARSPGWQETQYF.

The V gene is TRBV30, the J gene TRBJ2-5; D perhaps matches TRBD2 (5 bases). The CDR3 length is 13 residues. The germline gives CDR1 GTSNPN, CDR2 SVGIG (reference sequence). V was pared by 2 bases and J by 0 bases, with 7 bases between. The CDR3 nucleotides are TGTGCCTGGAGTCTGGACTACCAAGAGACCCAGTACTTC. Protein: CAWSLDYQETQYF.

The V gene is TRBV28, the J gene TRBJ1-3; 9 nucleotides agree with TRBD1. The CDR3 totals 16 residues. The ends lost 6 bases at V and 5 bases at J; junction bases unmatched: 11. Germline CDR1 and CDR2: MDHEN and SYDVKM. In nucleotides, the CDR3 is TGTGCCAGCAGCACGGCCGGGACAGGGAAAAGAAACACCATATATTTT. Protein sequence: CASSTAGTGKRNTIYF.

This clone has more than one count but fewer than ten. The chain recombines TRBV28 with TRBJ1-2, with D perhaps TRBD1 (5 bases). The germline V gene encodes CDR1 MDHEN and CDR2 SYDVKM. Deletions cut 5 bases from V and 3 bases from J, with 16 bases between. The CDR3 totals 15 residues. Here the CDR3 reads CASSDSSGLDYGYTF. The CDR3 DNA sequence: TGTGCCAGCAGTGACAGTAGCGGGTTGGACTATGGCTACACCTTC.

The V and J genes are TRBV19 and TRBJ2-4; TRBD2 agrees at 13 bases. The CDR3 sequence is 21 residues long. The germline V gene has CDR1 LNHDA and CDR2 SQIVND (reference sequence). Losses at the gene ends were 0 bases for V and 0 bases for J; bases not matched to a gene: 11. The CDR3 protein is CASSIDPLGTSGALAKNIQYF. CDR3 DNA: TGTGCCAGTAGTATAGACCCCCTCGGGACTAGCGGGGCGCTAGCCAAAAACATTCAGTACTTC. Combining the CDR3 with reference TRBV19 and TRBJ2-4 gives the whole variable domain DGGITQSPKYLFRKEGQNVTLSCEQNLNHDAMYWYRQDPGQGLRLIYYSQIVNDFQKGDIAEGYSVSREKKESFPLTVTSAQKNPTAFYLCASSIDPLGTSGALAKNIQYFGAGTRLSVL.

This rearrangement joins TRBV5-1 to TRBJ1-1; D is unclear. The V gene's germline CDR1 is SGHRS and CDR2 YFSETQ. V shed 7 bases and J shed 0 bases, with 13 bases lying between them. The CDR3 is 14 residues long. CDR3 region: CASHLAGLNTEAFF. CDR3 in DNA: TGCGCCAGCCACTTAGCGGGGTTGAACACTGAAGCTTTCTTT.

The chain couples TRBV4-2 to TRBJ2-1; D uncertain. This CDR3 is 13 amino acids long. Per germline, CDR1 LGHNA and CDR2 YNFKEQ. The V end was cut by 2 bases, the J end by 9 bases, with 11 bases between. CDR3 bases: TGTGCCAGCAGCCAAATCAGCGATGGTGAGCAGTTCTTC. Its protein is CASSQISDGEQFF.

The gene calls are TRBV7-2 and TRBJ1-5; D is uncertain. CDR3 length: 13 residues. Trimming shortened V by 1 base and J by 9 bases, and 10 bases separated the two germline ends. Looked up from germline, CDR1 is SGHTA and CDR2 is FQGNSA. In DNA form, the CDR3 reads TGTGCCAGCAGCTTAGTAGGCGGGCTGCCCCAGCATTTT. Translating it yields CASSLVGGLPQHF. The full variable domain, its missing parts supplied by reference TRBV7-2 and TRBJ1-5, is GAGVSQSPSNKVTEKGKDVELRCDPISGHTALYWYRQSLGQGLEFLIYFQGNSAPDKSGLPSDRFSAERTGGSVSTLTIQRTQQEDSAVYLCASSLVGGLPQHFGDGTRLSIL.

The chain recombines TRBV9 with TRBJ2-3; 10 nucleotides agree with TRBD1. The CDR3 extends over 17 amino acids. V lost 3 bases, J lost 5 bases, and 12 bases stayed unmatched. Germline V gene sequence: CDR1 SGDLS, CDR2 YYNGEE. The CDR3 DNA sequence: TGTGCCAGCAGCGCCCTGGCTGACAGGGGGCCCGGAGATACGCAGTATTTT. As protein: CASSALADRGPGDTQYF.

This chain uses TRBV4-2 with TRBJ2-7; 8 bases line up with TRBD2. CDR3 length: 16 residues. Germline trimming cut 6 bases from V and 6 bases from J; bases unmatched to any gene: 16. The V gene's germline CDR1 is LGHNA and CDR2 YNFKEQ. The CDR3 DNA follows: TGTGCCAGCAGGCCCAACGCCGGGACTAGAGGCGCCGAGCAGTACTTC. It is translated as CASRPNAGTRGAEQYF.

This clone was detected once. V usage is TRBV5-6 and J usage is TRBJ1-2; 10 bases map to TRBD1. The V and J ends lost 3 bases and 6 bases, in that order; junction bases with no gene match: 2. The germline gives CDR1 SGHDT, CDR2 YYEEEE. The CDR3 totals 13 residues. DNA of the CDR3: TGTGCCAGCAGCTGGACAGGGGGACATGGCTACACCTTC. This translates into CASSWTGGHGYTF. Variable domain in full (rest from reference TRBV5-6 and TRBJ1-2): DAGVTQSPTHLIKTRGQQVTLRCSPKSGHDTVSWYQQALGQGPQFIFQYYEEEERQRGNFPDRFSGHQFPNYSSELNVNALLLGDSALYLCASSWTGGHGYTFGSGTRLTVV.

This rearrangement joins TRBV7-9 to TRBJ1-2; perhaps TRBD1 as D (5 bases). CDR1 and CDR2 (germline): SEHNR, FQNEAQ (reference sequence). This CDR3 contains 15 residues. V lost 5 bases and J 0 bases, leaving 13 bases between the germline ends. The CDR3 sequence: CASSVNTGANYGYTF. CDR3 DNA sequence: TGTGCCAGCAGCGTCAATACAGGAGCTAACTATGGCTACACCTTC.

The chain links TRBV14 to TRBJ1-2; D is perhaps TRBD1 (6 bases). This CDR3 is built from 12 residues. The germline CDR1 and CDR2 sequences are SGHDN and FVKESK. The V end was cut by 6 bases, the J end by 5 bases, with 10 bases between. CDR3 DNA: TGTGCCAGCAGGTCAGGGGAGTATGGCTACACCTTC. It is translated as CASRSGEYGYTF. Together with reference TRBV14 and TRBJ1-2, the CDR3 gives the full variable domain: EAGVTQFPSHSVIEKGQTVTLRCDPISGHDNLYWYRRVMGKEIKFLLHFVKESKQDESGMPNNRFLAERTGGTYSTLKVQPAELEDSGVYFCASRSGEYGYTFGSGTRLTVV.

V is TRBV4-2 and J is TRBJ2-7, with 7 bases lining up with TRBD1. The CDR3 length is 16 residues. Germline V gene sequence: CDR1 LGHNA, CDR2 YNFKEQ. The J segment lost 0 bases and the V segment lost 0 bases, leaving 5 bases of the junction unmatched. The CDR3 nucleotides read TGTGCCAGCAGCCAAGATGGAGGACAGGCCTCCTACGAGCAGTACTTC. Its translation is CASSQDGGQASYEQYF.

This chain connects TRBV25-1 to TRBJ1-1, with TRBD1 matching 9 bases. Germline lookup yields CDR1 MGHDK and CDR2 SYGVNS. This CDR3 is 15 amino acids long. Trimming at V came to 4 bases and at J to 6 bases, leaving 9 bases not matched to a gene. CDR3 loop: CASSAGQGRGAEAFF. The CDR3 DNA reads TGTGCCAGCAGTGCGGGACAGGGAAGAGGAGCTGAAGCTTTCTTT.

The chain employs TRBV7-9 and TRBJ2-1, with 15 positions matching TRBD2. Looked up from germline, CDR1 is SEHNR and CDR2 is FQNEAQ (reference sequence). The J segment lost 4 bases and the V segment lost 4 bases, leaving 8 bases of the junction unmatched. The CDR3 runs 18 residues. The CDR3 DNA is TGTGCCAGCAGCTCACTCGGACTAGCGGGAGGGACATACAATGAGCAGTTCTTC. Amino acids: CASSSLGLAGGTYNEQFF.

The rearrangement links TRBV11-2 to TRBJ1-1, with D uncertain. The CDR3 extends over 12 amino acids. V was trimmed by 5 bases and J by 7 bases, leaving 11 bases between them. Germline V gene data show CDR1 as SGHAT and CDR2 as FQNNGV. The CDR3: CASSRDYYEAFF. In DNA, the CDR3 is TGTGCCAGCAGCCGGGATTACTATGAAGCTTTCTTT.

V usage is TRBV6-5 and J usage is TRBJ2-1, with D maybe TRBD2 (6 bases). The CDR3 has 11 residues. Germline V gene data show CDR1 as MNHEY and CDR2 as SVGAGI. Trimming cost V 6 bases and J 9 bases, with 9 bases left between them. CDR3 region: CASSGRGEQFF. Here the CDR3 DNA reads TGTGCCAGCAGCGGGAGAGGTGAGCAGTTCTTC.

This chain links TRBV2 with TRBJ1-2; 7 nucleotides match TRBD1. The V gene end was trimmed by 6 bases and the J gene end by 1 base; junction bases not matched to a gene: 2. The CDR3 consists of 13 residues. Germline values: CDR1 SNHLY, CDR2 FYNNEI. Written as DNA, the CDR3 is TGTGCCAGCAGCGGACAGGATAACTATGGCTACACCTTC. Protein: CASSGQDNYGYTF.

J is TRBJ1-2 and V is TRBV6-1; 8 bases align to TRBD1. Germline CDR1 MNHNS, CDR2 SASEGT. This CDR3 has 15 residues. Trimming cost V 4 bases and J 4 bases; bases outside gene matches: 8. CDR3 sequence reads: CASSVPGQGFYGYTF. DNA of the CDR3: TGTGCCAGCAGTGTTCCAGGACAGGGTTTCTATGGCTACACCTTC.

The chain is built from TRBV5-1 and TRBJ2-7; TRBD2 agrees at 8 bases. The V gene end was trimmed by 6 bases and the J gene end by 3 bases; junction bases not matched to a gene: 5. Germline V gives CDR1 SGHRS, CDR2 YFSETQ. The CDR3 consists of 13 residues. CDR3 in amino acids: CASTARGGYEQYF. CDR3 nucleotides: TGCGCCAGCACCGCCCGGGGGGGCTACGAGCAGTACTTC.